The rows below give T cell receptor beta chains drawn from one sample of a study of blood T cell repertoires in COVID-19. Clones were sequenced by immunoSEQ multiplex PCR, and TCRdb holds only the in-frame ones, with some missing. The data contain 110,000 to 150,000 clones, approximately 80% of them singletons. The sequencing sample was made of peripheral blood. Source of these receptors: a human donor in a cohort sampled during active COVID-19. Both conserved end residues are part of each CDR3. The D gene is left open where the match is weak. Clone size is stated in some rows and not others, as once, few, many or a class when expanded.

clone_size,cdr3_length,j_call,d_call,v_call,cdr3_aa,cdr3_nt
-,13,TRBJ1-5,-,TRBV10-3,CAINTSPDQPQHF,TGTGCCATCAACACCTCCCCTGATCAGCCCCAGCATTTT
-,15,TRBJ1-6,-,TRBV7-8,CASSPALTLNSPLHF,TGTGCCAGCAGCCCCGCCCTAACCTTGAATTCACCCCTCCACTTT
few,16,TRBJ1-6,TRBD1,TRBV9,CASSSTGTGINSPLHF,TGTGCCAGCAGCTCGACCGGGACAGGGATCAATTCACCCCTCCACTTT
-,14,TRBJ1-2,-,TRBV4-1,CASSPPDWRSGYTF,TGCGCCAGCAGCCCTCCGGACTGGAGGTCTGGCTACACCTTC
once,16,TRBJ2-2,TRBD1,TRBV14,CASSQARTGKTGELFF,TGTGCCAGCAGCCAAGCAAGGACAGGGAAGACCGGGGAGCTGTTTTTT
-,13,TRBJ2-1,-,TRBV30,CAWKSGTHNEQFF,TGTGCCTGGAAATCAGGAACTCACAATGAGCAGTTCTTC
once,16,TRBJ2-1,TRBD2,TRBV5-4,CASSFGIAGVQSEQFF,TGTGCCAGCAGCTTTGGGATAGCGGGGGTCCAGAGTGAGCAGTTCTTC
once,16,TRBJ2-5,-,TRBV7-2,CASSLANLEGGETQYF,TGTGCCAGCAGCTTAGCGAACTTGGAGGGAGGCGAGACCCAGTACTTC
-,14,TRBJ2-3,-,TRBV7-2,CASSLRASTDTQYF,TGTGCCAGCAGCTTGCGGGCCTCCACAGATACGCAGTATTTT
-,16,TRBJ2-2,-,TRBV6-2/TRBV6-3,CASSYSCLLEPGELFF,TGTGCCAGCAGTTACTCGTGTCTACTCGAACCCGGGGAGCTGTTTTTT
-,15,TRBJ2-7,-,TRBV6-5,CASSYSTIGSYEQYF,TGTGCCAGCAGTTACTCGACTATTGGTTCCTACGAGCAGTACTTC
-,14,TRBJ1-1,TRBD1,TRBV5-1,CASSSDRGLSEAFF,TGCGCCAGCAGCTCGGACAGGGGGCTCAGTGAAGCTTTCTTT
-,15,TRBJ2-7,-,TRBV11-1,CASSRSGIDIYEQYF,TGTGCCAGCAGCCGGTCAGGGATCGATATCTACGAGCAGTACTTC
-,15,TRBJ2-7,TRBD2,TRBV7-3,CASSFTSGPDYEQYF,TGTGCCAGCAGCTTCACTAGCGGACCCGACTACGAGCAGTACTTC
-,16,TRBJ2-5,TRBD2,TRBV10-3,CATTPGSGRAEETQYF,TGTGCCACCACCCCGGGAAGCGGGAGGGCCGAGGAGACCCAGTACTTC
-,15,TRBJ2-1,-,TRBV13,CASSFGGSSYNEQFF,TGTGCCAGCAGCTTCGGGGGTAGCTCCTACAATGAGCAGTTCTTC
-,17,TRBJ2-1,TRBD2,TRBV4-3,CASSQESAGSSYNEQFF,TGCGCCAGCAGCCAAGAGTCAGCGGGGAGTTCCTACAATGAGCAGTTCTTC